The clone carrying this T cell receptor beta chain has ten or more counts. TCRdb re-called the 5' RACE reads with MiXCR, one entry per CDR3 protein. The sample records 200,000 to 250,000 distinct CDR3 sequences, about 10% being singletons. The CDR3 sequence is 13 residues long. V was shortened by 7 bases and J by 6 bases, with 13 bases between the two germline ends. In germline, CDR1 is MNHEY, CDR2 SVGEGT. The data derive from a study of T-cell memory formation after mild COVID-19. Material for sequencing was PBMCs or a T cell subset sorted from them (not recorded which). This clonotype was obtained from a man between 18 and 29 years old who had mild COVID-19 (a few samples of this study predate the infection). Cell type and time point are not known. The chain is built from TRBV6-2 or TRBV6-3 and TRBJ2-1, with unresolved D. The CDR3 DNA reads as TGTGCCAGCACGATGCGTAATAGCAATGAGCAGTTCTTC. Translated, it gives CASTMRNSNEQFF.